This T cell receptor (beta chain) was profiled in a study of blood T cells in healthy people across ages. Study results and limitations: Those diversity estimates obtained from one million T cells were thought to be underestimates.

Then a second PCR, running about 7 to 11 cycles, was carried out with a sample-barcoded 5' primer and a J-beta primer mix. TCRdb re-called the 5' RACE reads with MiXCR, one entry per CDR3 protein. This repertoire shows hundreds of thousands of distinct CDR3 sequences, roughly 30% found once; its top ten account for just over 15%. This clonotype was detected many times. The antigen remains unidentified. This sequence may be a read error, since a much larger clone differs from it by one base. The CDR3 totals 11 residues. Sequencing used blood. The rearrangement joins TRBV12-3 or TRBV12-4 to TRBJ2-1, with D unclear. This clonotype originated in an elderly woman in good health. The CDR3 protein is CASSFINEKFF. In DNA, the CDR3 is TGTGCCAGCAGTTTCATTAATGAGAAGTTCTTC.